This T cell receptor (beta chain) derives from a study of blood T cell repertoires in COVID-19. Study details: PBMCs, B-cell-depleted T cells, or T cells provided the cDNA or gDNA that made up the material.

CDR1 is SGDLS, CDR2 YYNGEE, per germline. The CDR3 is 14 amino acids. Trimming at V came to 2 bases and at J to 8 bases, leaving 4 bases not matched to a gene. Enrolled through a virtual design, the participants were between roughly 18 and 100 years of age and came from some 26 US areas. TCRdb's copy holds only in-frame clones and misses some; the assay was immunoSEQ multiplex PCR. Of about 210,000 clones listed, 88% are singletons. V and J are TRBV9 and TRBJ2-1; 10 nucleotides line up with TRBD2. The clonotype was recovered from a woman aged 40 to 50 with acute COVID-19. The sample comprised PBMCs or T cells enriched from blood (not recorded which). CDR3 sequence reads: CASSVGSGRYEQFF. The CDR3 nucleotides are TGTGCCAGCAGCGTTGGTAGCGGGAGGTATGAGCAGTTCTTC.